This entry is about one T cell receptor (beta chain). Its antigen remains unidentified. The V gene end was trimmed by 5 bases and the J gene end by 8 bases; junction bases not matched to a gene: 11. CDR3 length: 13 residues. Per germline, CDR1 SQVTM and CDR2 ANQGSEA. Thyroid surgery took place with no prior treatment in any patient. This sample stems from a study of metastatic and nonmetastatic thyroid tumors. At the level of the study: Across peripheral blood and tumor or nodule tissue samples taken from malignant and benign thyroid patients, the repertoires were compared with one another. Findings of the study overall: In both blood and tumor samples, TCR beta diversity was reported significantly higher for malignant than benign nodules.

In the authors' workflow: Building a distant-metastasis classifier for papillary thyroid cancer drew on CDR3 differences across clinicopathological groups. TCRdb reanalyzed the PCR reads with MiXCR. The V and J calls and clone size are TCRdb's, not the authors'. Here the sample spans about 21,000 clones, around 10% being singletons. The sample was blood. The genes are TRBV29-1 and TRBJ1-2; 7 nucleotides agree with TRBD1. The clonotype originates from a female donor with papillary thyroid cancer or a benign thyroid nodule (not recorded which). Some clones in this sample may be carry-over from other donors' samples. In DNA, the CDR3 is TGCAGCGTTCGCCAGGGGGTCGCTGTAGGCTACACCTTC. Protein sequence: CSVRQGVAVGYTF.